The 26 T cell receptor beta chains given below trace back to one sample, sequenced in a study of OX40 agonist ivuxolimab in advanced cancers. Data came from immunoSEQ multiplex PCR; TCRdb stores just in-frame clones and leaves some out. The table shows 120,000 or so clones, with just over 90% occurring only once. This specimen consisted of CD4+ or CD8+ T cells sorted from blood, obtained in a trial of the OX40 agonist ivuxolimab. The receptors stem from an adult with an advanced solid tumor such as melanoma, head and neck, liver or kidney cancer.

This chain joins TRBV28 and TRBJ2-3; the match to TRBD2 covers 7 bases. The CDR3 contains 15 residues. The trim removed 2 bases at V and 2 bases at J, leaving 4 bases unmatched. In germline, CDR1 is MDHEN, CDR2 SYDVKM. The CDR3 region is CASSLVTSDTDTQYF. The CDR3 nucleotides are TGTGCCAGCAGTTTAGTAACTAGCGACACAGATACGCAGTATTTT.

This clone turned up a few times. This chain connects TRBV10-2 to TRBJ1-2; unclear D gene. Germline CDR1 reads WSHSY; CDR2 reads SAAADI. This CDR3 comprises 12 residues. The germline V and J ends were trimmed by 2 bases and 1 base, with 2 bases remaining between them. The CDR3 sequence: CASSELNYGYTF. DNA for the CDR3: TGCGCCAGCAGTGAGCTTAACTATGGCTACACCTTC.

This rearrangement joins TRBV11-2 to TRBJ2-3, with 7 bases that match TRBD1. Trimming took 5 bases from V and 2 from J; bases not matched to a gene: 10. Per germline, CDR1 SGHAT and CDR2 FQNNGV. The CDR3 loop spans 16 amino acids. DNA for the CDR3: TGTGCCAGCAGCATCTCGACAGGGAAGCCCACAGATACGCAGTATTTT. Translating it yields CASSISTGKPTDTQYF.

J is TRBJ2-1 and V is TRBV7-2; 9 positions agree with TRBD2. Germline CDR1 reads SGHTA; CDR2 reads FQGNSA. Trimming took 1 base from V and 4 from J; bases not matched to a gene: 2. The CDR3 covers 15 residues. CDR3 loop: CASSLESGGYNEQFF. The CDR3 coding sequence is TGTGCCAGCAGCTTAGAAAGCGGGGGGTACAATGAGCAGTTCTTC. Based on the CDR3 plus reference TRBV7-2 and TRBJ2-1, the full variable domain is GAGVSQSPSNKVTEKGKDVELRCDPISGHTALYWYRQSLGQGLEFLIYFQGNSAPDKSGLPSDRFSAERTGGSVSTLTIQRTQQEDSAVYLCASSLESGGYNEQFFGPGTRLTVL.

CDR3 DNA: TGCGCCAGCAGTGAGCCTAGACTAGCGGGGACCGGGGAGCTGTTTTTT. It specifies CASSEPRLAGTGELFF. The V gene is TRBV10-2, the J gene TRBJ2-2, with 11 bases identical to TRBD2. V was pared by 2 bases and J by 5 bases, with 4 bases of the junction left unmatched. CDR3 length: 16 amino acids. CDR1 WSHSY and CDR2 SAAADI come from the germline V gene.

The rearrangement joins TRBV28 to TRBJ2-1, with TRBD2 matching 12 bases. The ends lost 7 bases at V and 5 bases at J; junction bases unmatched: 9. The germline gives CDR1 MDHEN, CDR2 SYDVKM. The CDR3 loop spans 16 amino acids. CDR3 region: CASTRLAGATNNEQFF. CDR3 sequence (DNA): TGTGCCAGCACCCGACTAGCGGGGGCCACAAACAATGAGCAGTTCTTC. The variable domain in full, completed from reference TRBV28 and TRBJ2-1, reads DVKVTQSSRYLVKRTGEKVFLECVQDMDHENMFWYRQDPGLGLRLIYFSYDVKMKEKGDIPEGYSVSREKKERFSLILESASTNQTSMYLCASTRLAGATNNEQFFGPGTRLTVL.

This chain uses TRBV4-2 with TRBJ2-1; the D gene could be TRBD1 or TRBD2 (5 bases each). The ends were cut back, 5 bases at V and 2 bases at J, with 13 bases in the middle. This CDR3 region has 15 residues. The germline CDR1 and CDR2 sequences are LGHNA and YNFKEQ. The chain's CDR3 is CASSTEGSTYNEQFF. The CDR3 nucleotides read TGTGCCAGCAGCACCGAGGGGAGCACCTACAATGAGCAGTTCTTC.

J is TRBJ1-6 and V is TRBV5-1; unclear D gene. Germline values: CDR1 SGHRS, CDR2 YFSETQ. The CDR3 totals 14 residues. V lost 0 bases and J lost 10, with 11 bases in between. This CDR3 is CASSLDQRRSPLHF. The CDR3 bases are TGCGCCAGCAGCTTGGATCAGCGGAGGTCACCCCTCCACTTT. Variable domain in full (rest from reference TRBV5-1 and TRBJ1-6): KAGVTQTPRYLIKTRGQQVTLSCSPISGHRSVSWYQQTPGQGLQFLFEYFSETQRNKGNFPGRFSGRQFSNSRSEMNVSTLELGDSALYLCASSLDQRRSPLHFGNGTRLTVT.

The chain recombines TRBV7-9 with TRBJ1-1; D may be TRBD1 (5 bases). Germline assignment: CDR1 SEHNR and CDR2 FQNEAQ (reference sequence). The germline V and J ends were trimmed by 5 bases and 7 bases, with 20 bases remaining between them. This CDR3 contains 15 residues. The CDR3 protein is CASSPGDGELREAFF. The CDR3 nucleotides read TGTGCCAGCAGCCCTGGGGACGGTGAGCTTCGTGAAGCTTTCTTT.

The chain couples TRBV7-9 to TRBJ1-2; no clear D gene. Trimming pared 3 bases from V and 3 bases from J, leaving 14 bases between. Looked up from germline, CDR1 is SEHNR and CDR2 is FQNEAQ (reference sequence). This CDR3 region has 15 residues. This chain's CDR3 is CASSLLSPRYYGYTF. CDR3 DNA: TGTGCCAGCAGCTTGTTAAGCCCGCGTTACTATGGCTACACCTTC.

V usage is TRBV5-4 and J usage is TRBJ2-3, with D possibly TRBD2 on 5 matching bases. CDR1 and CDR2 (germline): SGHNT, YYREEE (reference sequence). V was shortened by 2 bases and J by 0 bases, with 7 bases between the two germline ends. This CDR3 contains 14 residues. The CDR3 coding sequence is TGTGCCAGCAGCTTCGGACTGAGCACAGATACGCAGTATTTT. This sequence encodes CASSFGLSTDTQYF.

This rearrangement joins TRBV7-8 to TRBJ2-5; TRBD1 or TRBD2 may be the D gene (5 bases each). The V end lost 3 bases, the J end lost 4 bases, and 12 bases lay between the germline ends. Germline CDR1 is SGHVS and CDR2 is FQNEAQ. This CDR3 comprises 14 residues. CDR3 amino acids: CASSFGTVGETQYF. The CDR3 DNA is TGTGCCAGCAGCTTCGGGACGGTAGGAGAGACCCAGTACTTC.

The rearrangement links TRBV18 to TRBJ1-6; 8 bases map to TRBD1. V lost 2 bases, J lost 6 bases, and 9 bases stayed unmatched. Germline V gene sequence: CDR1 KGHSH, CDR2 LQKENI. The CDR3 extends over 17 amino acids. As DNA, the CDR3 is TGTGCCAGCTCACCAATTTCGGCGGGACAGGCTAATTCACCCCTCCACTTT. Protein sequence: CASSPISAGQANSPLHF.

This chain uses TRBV4-3 with TRBJ2-1, with 15 positions matching TRBD2. The V gene end was trimmed by 4 bases and the J gene end by 10 bases; junction bases not matched to a gene: 2. CDR3 length equals 14 residues. The V gene's germline CDR1 is LGHNA and CDR2 YSLEER. CDR3 DNA sequence: TGCGCCAGCAGCCCGGGACTAGCGGGAGGAGAGCAGTTCTTC. It encodes CASSPGLAGGEQFF.

The chain combines TRBV9 with TRBJ1-2, with D tentatively TRBD1 (5 bases). V lost 0 bases to trimming and J lost 4 bases, with 19 bases between them. Per germline, CDR1 SGDLS and CDR2 YYNGEE. This CDR3 spans 17 amino acids. CDR3 sequence: CASSVGSGGRGRYGYTF. The CDR3 DNA sequence: TGTGCCAGCAGCGTAGGCTCCGGGGGTCGGGGCCGCTATGGCTACACCTTC.

This sequence joins TRBV5-6 and TRBJ2-7, with D unclear. V was shortened by 3 bases and J by 3 bases, with 13 bases between the two germline ends. The CDR3 has 14 amino acids. The germline V gene encodes CDR1 SGHDT and CDR2 YYEEEE. CDR3 bases: TGTGCCAGCAGCTCGTCTTATCCGTTCTACGAGCAGTACTTC. The encoded protein is CASSSSYPFYEQYF.

The V call is TRBV9, the J call TRBJ2-1; D gene ambiguous. V was cut by 5 bases and J by 8 bases, with 14 bases left in between. The germline CDR1 and CDR2 sequences are SGDLS and YYNGEE. The CDR3 length is 13 residues. This CDR3 reads CASSLLVGDEQFF. The DNA for the CDR3 is TGTGCCAGCAGTCTACTTGTGGGCGATGAGCAGTTCTTC.

The genes are TRBV28 and TRBJ2-1; 10 nucleotides match TRBD1. This CDR3 has 17 amino acids. Germline V gene data show CDR1 as MDHEN and CDR2 as SYDVKM. The V and J ends lost 6 bases and 9 bases, in that order; junction bases with no gene match: 17. The CDR3 sequence is CASRRPTRQGAVGEQFF. The CDR3 DNA sequence: TGTGCCAGCAGGCGCCCCACGAGACAGGGGGCGGTTGGTGAGCAGTTCTTC.

The table lists this clone with a count of one. The chain links TRBV5-1 to TRBJ2-1; D is ambiguous. Trimming left V 0 bases short and J 1 base short, with 14 bases between. This CDR3 has 17 residues. Germline values: CDR1 SGHRS, CDR2 YFSETQ. The CDR3 region is CASSLGRTSVSYNEQFF. For the CDR3, the DNA is TGCGCCAGCAGCTTGGGCAGAACCTCTGTATCCTACAATGAGCAGTTCTTC.

The J gene is TRBJ2-6, the V gene TRBV19; D ambiguous. Trimming shortened V by 4 bases and J by 0 bases, and 7 bases separated the two germline ends. The CDR3 is 15 residues long. The germline gives CDR1 LNHDA, CDR2 SQIVND (reference sequence). CDR3 in amino acids: CASSTTSSGANVLTF. The CDR3 nucleotides are TGTGCCAGTAGTACTACGAGCTCTGGGGCCAACGTCCTGACTTTC.

The chain combines TRBV11-2 with TRBJ1-5, with D uncertain. The length of the CDR3 is 17 residues. The V gene's germline CDR1 is SGHAT and CDR2 FQNNGV. The germline V and J ends were trimmed by 1 base and 3 bases, with 16 bases remaining between them. The CDR3 protein is CASSLVRPTALNQPQHF. In nucleotides, the CDR3 is TGTGCCAGCAGCTTAGTCCGGCCGACGGCACTCAATCAGCCCCAGCATTTT.

This rearrangement joins TRBV11-2 to TRBJ2-1, with 7 bases matching TRBD1. The CDR3 contains 17 residues. CDR1 and CDR2 from the germline V gene are SGHAT and FQNNGV. The trim removed 5 bases at V and 0 bases at J, leaving 10 bases unmatched. CDR3 sequence reads: CASSPRVTGSSYNEQFF. In nucleotides, the CDR3 is TGTGCCAGCAGCCCAAGGGTGACAGGGAGCTCCTACAATGAGCAGTTCTTC.

The chain is built from TRBV7-9 and TRBJ2-5, with a weak D call TRBD1 (5 bases). The length of the CDR3 is 13 residues. Trimming took 5 bases from V and 5 from J, leaving 12 bases between them. The germline V gene encodes CDR1 SEHNR and CDR2 FQNEAQ (reference sequence). CDR3 nucleotides: TGTGCCAGCAGCATTGGGGCCACGGAGACCCAGTACTTC. Its translation: CASSIGATETQYF.

This chain connects TRBV14 to TRBJ2-1; tentatively, D is TRBD1 (5 bases). V lost 2 bases and J lost 0, with 20 bases in between. The CDR3 spans 19 residues. Germline V gives CDR1 SGHDN, CDR2 FVKESK. The CDR3: CASSQRAGIQLSSYNEQFF. The CDR3 nucleotides are TGTGCCAGCAGCCAAAGGGCAGGGATTCAACTTAGCTCCTACAATGAGCAGTTCTTC.

The V call is TRBV7-9, the J call TRBJ1-1; D unclear. The V end was cut by 5 bases, the J end by 0 bases, with 10 bases between. Germline-derived CDR1 and CDR2 are SEHNR and FQNEAQ (reference sequence). This CDR3 is 14 amino acids long. The CDR3 loop reads CASSTTTLNTEAFF. Here the CDR3 DNA reads TGTGCCAGCAGCACAACAACGCTGAACACTGAAGCTTTCTTT.

In this sample, this clone turned up once. CDR3 residues: CASSLEPGAQETQYF. CDR3 in DNA: TGCGCCAGCAGCTTGGAACCGGGGGCTCAAGAGACCCAGTACTTC. V is TRBV5-1 and J is TRBJ2-5; D may be TRBD1 or TRBD2 (6 bases each). This CDR3 region has 15 residues. Trimming took 0 bases from V and 2 from J, leaving 11 bases between them. Germline V CDR1 and CDR2: SGHRS, YFSETQ.